This T cell receptor (beta chain) was obtained from a study of identical twins. MiXCR, applied by TCRdb to the 5' RACE reads, yields one record per CDR3 protein. The table shows some 1,700,000 distinct CDR3 sequences, with about 30% occurring only once. The receptor's source is a newborn girl in good health. The sequencing sample was made of cord blood.

CDR3 bases: TGTGCCAGCAGTCCCGGGACGGCCACTAGCACAGATACGCAGTATTTT. It specifies CASSPGTATSTDTQYF. The chain is built from TRBV28 and TRBJ2-3; D may correspond to TRBD1 or TRBD2 (5 bases each). V was shortened by 5 bases and J by 0 bases, with 15 bases between the two germline ends. Per the germline V gene, CDR1 is MDHEN and CDR2 is SYDVKM. This CDR3 is built from 16 residues.